These 7 T cell receptor beta chains share one sample of origin, sequenced in a study of PD-L1 blockade in urothelial cancer. The method was immunoSEQ multiplex PCR; TCRdb's version includes in-frame clones alone and lacks a portion of them. The sample consists of 53,000 or so clones, 70% to 90% of them appearing once. This specimen consisted of PBMCs, obtained around atezolizumab (anti-PD-L1) treatment. The receptors here all came from a man aged 60-69 years with urothelial cancer.

V is TRBV16 and J is TRBJ2-7, with D maybe TRBD1 (6 bases). CDR1 is KGHSY, CDR2 FQNENV, per germline. The CDR3 is 16 residues long. V lost 1 base and J 4 bases, leaving 17 bases between the germline ends. The CDR3 here is CASSQFIGQGLYEQYF. DNA of the CDR3: TGTGCCAGCAGCCAATTCATCGGGCAGGGGTTGTACGAGCAGTACTTC. Supplemented by reference TRBV16 and TRBJ2-7, the full variable domain reads GEEVAQTPKHLVRGEGQKAKLYCAPIKGHSYVFWYQQVLKNEFKFLISFQNENVFDETGMPKERFSAKCLPNSPCSLEIQATKLEDSAVYFCASSQFIGQGLYEQYFGPGTRLTVT.

This chain joins TRBV6-5 and TRBJ2-7; the match to TRBD1 covers 8 bases. The V segment lost 6 bases and the J segment 2 bases; nucleotides outside the gene matches: 6. This CDR3 region has 14 residues. Germline CDR1 and CDR2: MNHEY and SVGAGI. DNA for the CDR3: TGTGCCAGCAGGAGGACAGGGCTGACCTACGAGCAGTACTTC. Amino acid sequence: CASRRTGLTYEQYF.

J is TRBJ2-2 and V is TRBV7-6, with 12 bases aligning to TRBD2. This CDR3 has 18 amino acids. Trimming cost V 1 base and J 2 bases; bases outside gene matches: 5. Germline loops: CDR1 SGHVS, CDR2 FNYEAQ. CDR3 protein: CASSLVLAGGTNTGELFF. The CDR3 DNA sequence: TGTGCCAGCAGCTTAGTCCTAGCGGGAGGGACCAACACCGGGGAGCTGTTTTTT.

This chain joins TRBV7-3 and TRBJ2-1; 7 nucleotides align to TRBD1. Germline CDR1 is SGHTA and CDR2 is FQGTGA. V lost 5 bases to trimming and J lost 1 base; unmatched junction nucleotides: 5. CDR3 size: 15 residues. Written as DNA, the CDR3 is TGTGCCAGCAGCCAGAACAGGGGTTCCTACAATGAGCAGTTCTTC. It translates to CASSQNRGSYNEQFF.

V is TRBV5-1 and J is TRBJ2-5; possible D gene TRBD2, 6 bases. The V gene lost 4 bases and the J gene lost 5 bases, with 18 bases spanning the gap. The CDR3 covers 15 residues. Germline assignment: CDR1 SGHRS and CDR2 YFSETQ. Written as DNA, the CDR3 is TGCGCCAGCAGCATCCAGGTGGGGGAGGCGGAGACCCAGTACTTC. Encoded protein: CASSIQVGEAETQYF.

This sequence joins TRBV7-9 and TRBJ2-5; TRBD1 might be the D (5 bases). The length of the CDR3 is 13 residues. Germline assignment: CDR1 SEHNR and CDR2 FQNEAQ (reference sequence). V was clipped by 5 bases and J by 4 bases, with 11 bases between them. CDR3 sequence reads: CASSGRQLETQYF. The CDR3 DNA sequence: TGTGCCAGCAGCGGACGACAGCTAGAGACCCAGTACTTC.

The chain employs TRBV11-2 and TRBJ1-1; the match to TRBD1 covers 10 bases. Germline V gene data show CDR1 as SGHAT and CDR2 as FQNNGV. The V gene end was trimmed by 1 base and the J gene end by 3 bases; junction bases not matched to a gene: 11. CDR3 size: 18 residues. Written as DNA, the CDR3 is TGTGCCAGCAGCTTAGGGGGGGGGACAGGGGTGATCGACACTGAAGCTTTCTTT. Translating gives CASSLGGGTGVIDTEAFF. Full variable domain (rest looked up from reference TRBV11-2 and TRBJ1-1): EAGVAQSPRYKIIEKRQSVAFWCNPISGHATLYWYQQILGQGPKLLIQFQNNGVVDDSQLPKDRFSAERLKGVDSTLKIQPAKLEDSAVYLCASSLGGGTGVIDTEAFFGQGTRLTVV.